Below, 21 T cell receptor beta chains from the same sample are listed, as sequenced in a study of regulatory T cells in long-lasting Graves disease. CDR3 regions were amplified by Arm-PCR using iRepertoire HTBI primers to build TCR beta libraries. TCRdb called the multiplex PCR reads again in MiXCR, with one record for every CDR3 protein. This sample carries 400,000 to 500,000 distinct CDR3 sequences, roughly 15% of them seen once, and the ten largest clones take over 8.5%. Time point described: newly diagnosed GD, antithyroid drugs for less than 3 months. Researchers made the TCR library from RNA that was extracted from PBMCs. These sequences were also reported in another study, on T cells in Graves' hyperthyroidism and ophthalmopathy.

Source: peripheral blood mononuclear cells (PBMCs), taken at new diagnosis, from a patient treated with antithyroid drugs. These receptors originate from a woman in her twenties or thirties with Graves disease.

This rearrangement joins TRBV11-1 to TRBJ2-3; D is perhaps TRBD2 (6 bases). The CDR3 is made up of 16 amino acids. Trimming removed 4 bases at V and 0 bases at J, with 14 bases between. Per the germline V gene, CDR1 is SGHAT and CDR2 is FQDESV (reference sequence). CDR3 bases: TGTGCCAGCAGCTCGTTAGCGGAACCTAGCACAGATACGCAGTATTTT. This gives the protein CASSSLAEPSTDTQYF. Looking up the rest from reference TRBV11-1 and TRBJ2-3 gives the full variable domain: EAEVAQSPRYKITEKSQAVAFWCDPISGHATLYWYRQILGQGPELLVQFQDESVVDDSQLPKDRFSAERLKGVDSTLKIQPAELGDSAMYLCASSSLAEPSTDTQYFGPGTRLTVL.

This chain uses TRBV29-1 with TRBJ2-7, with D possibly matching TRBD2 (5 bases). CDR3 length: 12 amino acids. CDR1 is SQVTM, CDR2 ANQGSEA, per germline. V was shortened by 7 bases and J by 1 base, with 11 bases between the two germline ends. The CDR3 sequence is CSGRDMSYEQYF. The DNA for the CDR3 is TGCAGCGGCCGGGATATGTCCTACGAGCAGTACTTC.

This CDR3 reads CASSYSISLEFGGYTF. CDR3 sequence (DNA): TGTGCCAGCAGTTACTCGATAAGTCTTGAGTTCGGTGGCTACACCTTC. This rearrangement joins TRBV6-6 to TRBJ1-2, with D unclear. CDR3 length equals 16 residues. The V gene's germline CDR1 is MNHNY and CDR2 SVGAGI (reference sequence). V lost 0 bases and J 7 bases, leaving 18 bases between the germline ends.

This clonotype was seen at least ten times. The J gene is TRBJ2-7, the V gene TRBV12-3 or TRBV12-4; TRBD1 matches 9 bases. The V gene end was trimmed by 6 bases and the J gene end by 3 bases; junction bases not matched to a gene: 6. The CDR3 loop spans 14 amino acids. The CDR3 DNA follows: TGTGCCAGCAGCCGGGTGGGACAGGGCTACGAGCAGTACTTC. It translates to CASSRVGQGYEQYF.

CDR3 amino acids: CASSGGQRLVEGYTF. The CDR3 DNA is TGTGCCAGCAGTGGGGGACAGCGATTGGTAGAGGGCTACACCTTC. V usage is TRBV27 and J usage is TRBJ1-2; TRBD1 agrees at 7 bases. After removal of 5 bases from V and 8 bases from J, the junction contained 14 bases not matched to a gene. This CDR3 has 15 amino acids. Germline CDR1 and CDR2: MNHEY and SMNVEV (reference sequence).

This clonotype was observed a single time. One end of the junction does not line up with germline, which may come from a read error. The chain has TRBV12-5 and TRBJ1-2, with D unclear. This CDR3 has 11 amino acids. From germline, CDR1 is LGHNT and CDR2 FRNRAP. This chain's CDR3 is CASGSKYGYTF. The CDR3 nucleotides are TGTGCTAGTGGTTCTAAGTATGGCTACACCTTC.

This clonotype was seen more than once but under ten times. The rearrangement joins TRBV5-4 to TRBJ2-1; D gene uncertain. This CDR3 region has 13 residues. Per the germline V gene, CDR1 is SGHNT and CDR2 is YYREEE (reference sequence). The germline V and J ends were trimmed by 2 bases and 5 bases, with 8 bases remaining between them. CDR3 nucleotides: TGTGCCAGCAGCTTACCACTTGACAATGAGCAGTTCTTC. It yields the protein CASSLPLDNEQFF.

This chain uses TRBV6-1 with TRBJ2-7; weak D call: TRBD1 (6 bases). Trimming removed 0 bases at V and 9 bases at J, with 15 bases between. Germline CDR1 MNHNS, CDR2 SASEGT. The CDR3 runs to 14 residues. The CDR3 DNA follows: TGTGCCAGCAGTGAAGCGCGGACAGCTACGAGGCAGTACTTC. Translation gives CASSEARTATRQYF.

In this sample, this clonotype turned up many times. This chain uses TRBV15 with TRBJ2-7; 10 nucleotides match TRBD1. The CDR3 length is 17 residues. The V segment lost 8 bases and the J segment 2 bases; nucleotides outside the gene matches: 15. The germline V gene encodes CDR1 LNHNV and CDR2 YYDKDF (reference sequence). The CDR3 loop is CATAPVGGTGVPYEQYF. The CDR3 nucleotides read TGTGCCACCGCTCCTGTCGGGGGGACAGGGGTTCCCTACGAGCAGTACTTC.

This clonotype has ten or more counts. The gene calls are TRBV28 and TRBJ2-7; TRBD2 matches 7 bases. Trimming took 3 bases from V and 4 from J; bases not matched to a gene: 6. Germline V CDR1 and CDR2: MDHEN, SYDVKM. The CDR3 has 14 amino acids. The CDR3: CASSLGGSRYEQYF. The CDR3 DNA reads TGTGCCAGCAGTTTGGGCGGGAGTAGGTACGAGCAGTACTTC.

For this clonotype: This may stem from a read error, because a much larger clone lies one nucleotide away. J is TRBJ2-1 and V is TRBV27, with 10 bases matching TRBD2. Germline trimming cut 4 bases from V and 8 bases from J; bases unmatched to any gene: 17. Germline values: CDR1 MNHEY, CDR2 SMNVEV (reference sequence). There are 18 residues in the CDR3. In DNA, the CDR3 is TGTGCCAGCAGTTACTCGATGTACGGGGCTAGCGGGGGAGATGAGCAGTTCTTC. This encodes CASSYSMYGASGGDEQFF.

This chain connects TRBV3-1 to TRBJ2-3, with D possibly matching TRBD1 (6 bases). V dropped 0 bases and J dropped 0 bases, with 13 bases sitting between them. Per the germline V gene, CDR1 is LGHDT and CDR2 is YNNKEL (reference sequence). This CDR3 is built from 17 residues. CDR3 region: CASSQEQGPPSTDTQYF. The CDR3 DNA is TGTGCCAGCAGCCAAGAACAGGGTCCCCCTAGCACAGATACGCAGTATTTT.

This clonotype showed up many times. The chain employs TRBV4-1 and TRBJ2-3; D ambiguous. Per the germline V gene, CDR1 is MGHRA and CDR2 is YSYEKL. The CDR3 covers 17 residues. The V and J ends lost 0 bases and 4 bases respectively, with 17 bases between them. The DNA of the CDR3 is TGCGCCAGCAGCCAAGATGCACAGCCCTACAGACCAGATACGCAGTATTTT. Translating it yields CASSQDAQPYRPDTQYF.

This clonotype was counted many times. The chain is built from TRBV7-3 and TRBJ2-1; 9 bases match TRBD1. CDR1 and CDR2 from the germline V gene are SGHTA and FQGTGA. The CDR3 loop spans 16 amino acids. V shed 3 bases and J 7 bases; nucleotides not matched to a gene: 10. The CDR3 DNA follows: TGTGCCAGCAGCTTCAGGAGGGACAGGGTGGGTAATGAGCAGTTCTTC. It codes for CASSFRRDRVGNEQFF.

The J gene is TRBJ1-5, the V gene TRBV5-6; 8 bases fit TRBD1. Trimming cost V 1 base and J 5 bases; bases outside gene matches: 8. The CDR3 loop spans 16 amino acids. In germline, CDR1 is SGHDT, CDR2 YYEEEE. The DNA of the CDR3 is TGTGCCAGCAGCTTGCGCGTGACAGGGGAGGATCAGCCCCAGCATTTT. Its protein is CASSLRVTGEDQPQHF.

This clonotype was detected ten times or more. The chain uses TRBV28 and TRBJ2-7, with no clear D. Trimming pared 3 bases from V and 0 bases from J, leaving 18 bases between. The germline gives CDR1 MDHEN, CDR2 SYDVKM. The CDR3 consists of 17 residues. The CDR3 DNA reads TGTGCCAGCAGTTTGGAGTCTAGGACCGCTAGCTCCTACGAGCAGTACTTC. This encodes CASSLESRTASSYEQYF.

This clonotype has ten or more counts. CDR3 amino acids: CSASRLVGDEQFF. DNA of the CDR3: TGCAGTGCCTCTCGACTAGTCGGGGATGAGCAGTTCTTC. This chain connects TRBV20-1 to TRBJ2-1; tentative D call: TRBD2 (6 bases). Germline V gene sequence: CDR1 DFQATT, CDR2 SNEGSKA (reference sequence). Trimming shortened V by 6 bases and J by 8 bases, and 17 bases separated the two germline ends. The CDR3 has 13 residues.

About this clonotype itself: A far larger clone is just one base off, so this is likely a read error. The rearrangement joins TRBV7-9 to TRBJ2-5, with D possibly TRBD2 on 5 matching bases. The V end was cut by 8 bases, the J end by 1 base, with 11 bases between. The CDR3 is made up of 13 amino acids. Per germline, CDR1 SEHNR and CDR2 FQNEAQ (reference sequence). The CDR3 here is CASGSRGQETQYF. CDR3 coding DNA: TGTGCCAGCGGGAGTCGGGGCCAAGAGACCCAGTACTTC. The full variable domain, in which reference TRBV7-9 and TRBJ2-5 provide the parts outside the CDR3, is DTGVSQNPRHKITKRGQNVTFRCDPISEHNRLYWYRQTLGQGPEFLTYFQNEAQLEKSRLLSDRFSAERPKGSFSTLEIQRTEQGDSAMYLCASGSRGQETQYFGPGTRLLVL.

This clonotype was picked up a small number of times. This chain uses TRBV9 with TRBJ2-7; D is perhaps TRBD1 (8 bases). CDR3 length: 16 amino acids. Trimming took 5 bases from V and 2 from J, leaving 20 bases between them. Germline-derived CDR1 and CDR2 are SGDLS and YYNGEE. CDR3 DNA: TGTGCCAGCAGTGGGGAGGGGGACAGGCCCACCTACGAGCAGTACTTC. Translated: CASSGEGDRPTYEQYF.

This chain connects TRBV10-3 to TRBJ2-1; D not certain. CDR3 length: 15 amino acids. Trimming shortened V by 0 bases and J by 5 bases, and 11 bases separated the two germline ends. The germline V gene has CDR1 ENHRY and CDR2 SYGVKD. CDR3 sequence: CAISESKAKDNEQFF. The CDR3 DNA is TGTGCCATCAGTGAGTCAAAGGCGAAGGACAATGAGCAGTTCTTC.

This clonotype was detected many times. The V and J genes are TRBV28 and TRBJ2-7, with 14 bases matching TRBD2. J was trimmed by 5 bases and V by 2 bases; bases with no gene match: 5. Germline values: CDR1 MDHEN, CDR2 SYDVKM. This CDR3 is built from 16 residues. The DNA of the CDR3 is TGTGCCAGCAGTTTAGGGGGACTAGCGGGAGTAAACGAGCAGTACTTC. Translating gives CASSLGGLAGVNEQYF. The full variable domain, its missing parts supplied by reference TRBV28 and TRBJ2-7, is DVKVTQSSRYLVKRTGEKVFLECVQDMDHENMFWYRQDPGLGLRLIYFSYDVKMKEKGDIPEGYSVSREKKERFSLILESASTNQTSMYLCASSLGGLAGVNEQYFGPGTRLTVT.